This record concerns one TCR beta chain sequence. CDR1 and CDR2 from the germline V gene are LNHDA and SQIVND (reference sequence). V lost 9 bases and J 3 bases, leaving 21 bases between the germline ends. CDR3 size: 15 residues. The data stem from a study of blood T cell repertoires in COVID-19. Some clones are missing from TCRdb's copy, which holds only in-frame ones; the method was immunoSEQ multiplex PCR. The table shows fewer than 450,000 clones, with 70% to 90% occurring only once. This chain connects TRBV19 to TRBJ2-7; a weak D match, TRBD1 (6 bases). This TCR derives from a woman between 45 and 65 years old with COVID-19, enrolled during active disease. The sequencing sample was made of peripheral blood. The CDR3 sequence: CARESLGRGNYEQYF. The DNA of the CDR3 is TGTGCCAGAGAGTCCCTTGGCAGGGGCAACTACGAGCAGTACTTC.